Included here is one TCR beta chain sequence, with context. The germline V gene has CDR1 SGHTS and CDR2 YDEGEE. V lost 2 bases, J lost 0 bases, and 9 bases lay in between. This CDR3 has 15 residues. The data are from a study of blood T cell repertoires in COVID-19. Across the study: The United States, Italy and Spain provided the acute and convalescent COVID-19 samples.

As originally analysed: Nucleated cell counts were estimated from reference gene primer amplification. Data came from immunoSEQ multiplex PCR; TCRdb stores just in-frame clones and leaves some out. Clone size and V and J calls were adopted from that table, with D and trimming inferred from the DNA. The repertoire has 50,000 to 70,000 clones, roughly 80% of them found once; the top ten carry roughly 3.2%. The rearrangement joins TRBV5-8 to TRBJ1-3; D is unclear. The sequenced sample was peripheral blood. The sequence came from a man between 60 and 70 years old with acute or convalescent COVID-19. The CDR3: CASSLLIYSGNTIYF. The DNA of the CDR3 is TGTGCCAGCAGCTTACTTATATACTCTGGAAACACCATATATTTT.